The T cell receptor beta chain under discussion was sequenced for a study of shared clonotypes between healthy human individuals. Positive CCR7 selection of CD45RO-negative cells yielded the naive CD8 cells, and terminally differentiated effector memory CD45RA+ cells were excluded. Only Caucasian adults living in Nashville, Tennessee served as donors. TCRdb's table, derived via immunoSEQ multiplex PCR, lists solely in-frame clones and lacks some. This sample has around 610,000 clones, with 95% to 97% found just once. The length of the CDR3 is 13 residues. V lost 3 bases and J lost 6, with 11 bases in between. Per germline, CDR1 SGHDT and CDR2 YYEEEE. About this clone itself: Antigen unknown.

Notes on the study in general: Compared with clonotypes that all four donors shared, non-shared clonotypes had lower generation probabilities. Roughly 5% of naive CD4 clonotypes were common to several donors. Naive subsets tended to show greater estimated richness than memory subsets.

The V and J genes are TRBV5-6 and TRBJ2-3; TRBD1 might be the D (7 bases). This TCR derives from a woman aged 30 to 39 in good health. The specimen was naive CD8+ T cells sorted from blood. Here the CDR3 DNA reads TGTGCCAGCAGCTCAGGGGGACTCGATACGCAGTATTTT. Its translation is CASSSGGLDTQYF.